The subject of this entry is one TCR beta chain. Its antigen is not known. These data are taken from a study of T cell responses to AZD1222 COVID-19 vaccine. Only in-frame clones appear in the TCRdb table, and some are missing; sequencing was by immunoSEQ multiplex PCR. The sample consists of 100,000 to 150,000 clones, about 89% of them appearing once. The CDR3 extends over 12 amino acids. Per the germline V gene, CDR1 is GTSNPN and CDR2 is SVGIG (reference sequence). V was pared by 7 bases and J by 0 bases, with 9 bases between. Overall study results and limits: Only 5 to 7 AZD1222 recipients tested seropositive at baseline. Repertoires were collected only later (after the peak T cell response had occurred). The CD4 TCRs associated with vaccination extended across spike and predominated at 160-218 and 743-854. Most donors were white British, females outnumbered males, and clonal diversity was possibly underestimated.

The sequence came from an adult in good health. The sample here was peripheral blood, taken on day 0 of MenACWY control vaccination. The rearrangement uses TRBV30 and TRBJ1-2; D gene uncertain. DNA for the CDR3: TGTGCCTCAATAGGAACTAACTATGGCTACACCTTC. Protein product: CASIGTNYGYTF.